The entry that follows covers one T cell receptor beta chain sequence. The antigen is unknown. The germline CDR1 and CDR2 sequences are MNHEY and SVGEGT. The junction had 14 bases not matched to a gene; V was cut back by 4 bases and J by 0 bases. The CDR3 is 18 residues long. TCRdb re-called the reads through MiXCR, storing one row per CDR3 protein. This sample has about 920,000 distinct CDR3 sequences, with under 40% found just once. The data were obtained in a study of T cell repertoires in cytomegalovirus infection. The rearrangement links TRBV6-2 or TRBV6-3 to TRBJ1-1; 7 bases match TRBD1. The sequence was obtained from a human donor in good health (CMV status not recorded). Some clones in this sample may be carry-over from other donors' samples. Source: cultured CD8+ T cells from PBMCs, taken from culture after CMV antigen stimulation. CDR3 in amino acids: CASSWRVNWTGVNTEAFF. For the CDR3, the DNA is TGTGCCAGCAGTTGGAGGGTAAATTGGACAGGAGTGAACACTGAAGCTTTCTTT.